This T cell receptor beta chain came from a study of blood T cell repertoires in COVID-19. Allocation to cohorts depended on clinical history reported by the participants. Symptom resolution, clearance, or two negative PCRs marked the recovered donors of Cohort 3. Sequencing used immunoSEQ multiplex PCR; TCRdb keeps in-frame clones, though not all of them. Among about 320,000 clones, 89% were seen once, and the ten largest hold approximately 5.5%. Trimming removed 3 bases at V and 5 bases at J, with 19 bases between. Germline CDR1 reads LNHDA; CDR2 reads SQIVND (reference sequence). This CDR3 contains 16 residues. This clone came up once.

Input material: PBMCs or T cells enriched from blood (not recorded which). This clonotype was obtained from a man aged 60-69 years who had recovered from COVID-19. The chain recombines TRBV19 with TRBJ2-5, with a weak D call TRBD2 (6 bases). CDR3 sequence reads: CASSISVRRARETQYF. DNA of the CDR3: TGTGCCAGTAGTATCTCGGTTAGGAGGGCCCGGGAGACCCAGTACTTC.